The 10 T cell receptor beta chains below come from one sample, sequenced in a study of blood T cell repertoires in COVID-19. Using immunoSEQ multiplex PCR, the repertoire was profiled, and TCRdb retains in-frame clones only, with some absent. In the table there are 150,000 to 200,000 clones, roughly 87% of which are singletons. The sequencing input was PBMCs or T cells enriched from blood (not recorded which). Receptors originate from a woman in her forties or fifties who had recovered from COVID-19.

V gene TRBV4-2 combines with J gene TRBJ2-7, with TRBD2 identical over 10 bases. Germline-derived CDR1 and CDR2 are LGHNA and YNFKEQ. V shed 4 bases, J shed 6 bases, and the junction held 9 bases outside the gene matches. This CDR3 has 15 residues. CDR3 amino acids: CASSPRTSGNGEQYF. DNA for the CDR3: TGTGCCAGCAGCCCCCGCACTAGCGGGAACGGCGAGCAGTACTTC.

The V and J genes are TRBV9 and TRBJ2-2, with D unclear. Germline CDR1 SGDLS, CDR2 YYNGEE. V gave up 5 bases and J gave up 4 bases, with 18 bases separating them. CDR3 length: 16 amino acids. Here the CDR3 reads CASSARPIHGTGELFF. DNA for the CDR3: TGTGCCAGCAGTGCGCGCCCTATTCACGGCACCGGGGAGCTGTTTTTT.

The gene calls are TRBV7-9 and TRBJ1-1; maybe TRBD1 (5 bases). This CDR3 spans 13 amino acids. V was trimmed by 0 bases and J by 6 bases, leaving 8 bases between them. Germline values: CDR1 SEHNR, CDR2 FQNEAQ (reference sequence). Written as DNA, the CDR3 is TGTGCCAGCAGCTTAGCGCCGACAGCTGAAGCTTTCTTT. This codes for CASSLAPTAEAFF.

The genes are TRBV6-5 and TRBJ2-3; TRBD1 matches at 7 bases. Germline V lookup: CDR1 MNHEY, CDR2 SVGAGI. The CDR3 loop spans 15 amino acids. J gave up 0 bases and V 7 bases, and 7 bases lay outside the gene matches. Here the CDR3 reads CASTWTGVSTDTQYF. CDR3 DNA: TGTGCCAGCACATGGACAGGCGTCAGCACAGATACGCAGTATTTT.

J is TRBJ2-1 and V is TRBV11-2, with TRBD2 matching over 13 bases. V lost 1 base, J lost 8 bases, and 5 bases stayed unmatched. The CDR3 contains 16 residues. CDR1 and CDR2 from the germline V gene are SGHAT and FQNNGV. DNA for the CDR3: TGTGCCAGCAGCTTAGGGGGACTAGCGGGACGATATGAGCAGTTCTTC. Its protein product is CASSLGGLAGRYEQFF.

This clone has a handful of counts. V is TRBV29-1 and J is TRBJ1-4, with D hard to call. This CDR3 spans 13 amino acids. Germline CDR1 reads SQVTM; CDR2 reads ANQGSEA. V lost 4 bases and J 0 bases, leaving 6 bases between the germline ends. The CDR3 sequence is CSVGGATNEKLFF. DNA for the CDR3: TGCAGCGTTGGAGGTGCAACTAATGAAAAACTGTTTTTT.

This rearrangement joins TRBV23-1 to TRBJ2-5; TRBD2 matches at 13 bases. TRBV23-1 belongs to the ORF category, with a function that is uncertain. The CDR3 is 16 residues long. The J segment lost 4 bases and the V segment lost 4 bases, leaving 6 bases of the junction unmatched. CDR3 sequence reads: CASSRGLAGRLETQYF. Written as DNA, the CDR3 is TGCGCCAGCAGTCGGGGACTAGCGGGAAGATTAGAGACCCAGTACTTC.

This rearrangement joins TRBV9 to TRBJ2-2; perhaps TRBD2 as D (6 bases). The CDR3 consists of 15 residues. The germline V gene has CDR1 SGDLS and CDR2 YYNGEE. V was clipped by 0 bases and J by 1 base, with 7 bases between them. The CDR3 loop is CASSVGGMNTGELFF. The CDR3 DNA follows: TGTGCCAGCAGCGTAGGCGGGATGAACACCGGGGAGCTGTTTTTT.

The rearrangement joins TRBV6-5 to TRBJ1-2, with TRBD1 identical over 10 bases. V gave up 6 bases and J gave up 6 bases; unmatched junction bases: 7. This CDR3 spans 14 amino acids. Germline V gene data show CDR1 as MNHEY and CDR2 as SVGAGI. The DNA of the CDR3 is TGTGCCAGCAGACTTGAGGGGACAGGGGATGGCTACACCTTC. This encodes CASRLEGTGDGYTF.

This chain connects TRBV19 to TRBJ2-7; TRBD1 might be the D (6 bases). This CDR3 is built from 13 residues. Per the germline V gene, CDR1 is LNHDA and CDR2 is SQIVND (reference sequence). Trimming removed 3 bases at V and 5 bases at J, with 11 bases between. CDR3 sequence reads: CASSIRQGNEQYF. The DNA of the CDR3 is TGTGCCAGTAGTATCCGGCAGGGGAACGAGCAGTACTTC.